A single sample gave rise to the 22 T cell receptor beta chains below, sequenced in a study of identical twins. TCRdb independently ran MiXCR on the 5' RACE reads; one entry per CDR3 protein. The sample carries 1,800,000 or so distinct CDR3 sequences, more than 30% recorded once. Sequenced material: cord blood. The receptors were gathered from a newborn girl in good health.

This clonotype showed up many times. The V and J genes are TRBV5-1 and TRBJ2-3; TRBD2 aligns across 7 bases. The CDR3 length is 14 residues. Germline lookup yields CDR1 SGHRS and CDR2 YFSETQ. V trimming: 4 bases; J trimming: 2 bases; junction bases outside the gene matches: 4. CDR3 in DNA: TGCGCCAGCAGCCTGGGGGGGATCACAGATACGCAGTATTTT. It is translated as CASSLGGITDTQYF.

J is TRBJ2-1 and V is TRBV5-6, with 7 positions matching TRBD1. There are 15 residues in the CDR3. The V gene end was trimmed by 4 bases and the J gene end by 6 bases; junction bases not matched to a gene: 10. Germline V CDR1 and CDR2: SGHDT, YYEEEE. Here the CDR3 reads CASSRTDRFRNEQFF. DNA of the CDR3: TGTGCCAGCAGCCGGACGGACAGGTTTCGCAATGAGCAGTTCTTC.

This clonotype was seen a handful of times. The gene calls are TRBV5-1 and TRBJ1-5; 7 bases map to TRBD1. Germline CDR1 reads SGHRS; CDR2 reads YFSETQ. The CDR3 covers 18 residues. V was clipped by 9 bases and J by 3 bases; unmatched bases: 21. The CDR3 coding sequence is TGCGCCATCGAAATACCCAACAGGGGAAAGGCTTCCAATCAGCCCCAGCATTTT. This gives the protein CAIEIPNRGKASNQPQHF.

This clonotype was recorded only once. The chain uses TRBV6-1 and TRBJ1-2; possible D gene TRBD1, 6 bases. Germline V lookup: CDR1 MNHNS, CDR2 SASEGT. V shed 4 bases and J shed 0 bases, with 12 bases lying between them. The CDR3 runs 15 residues. The CDR3: CASSASGVPNYGYTF. The CDR3 DNA follows: TGTGCCAGCAGTGCTTCAGGGGTACCTAACTATGGCTACACCTTC.

In this sample, this clonotype turned up many times. The chain has TRBV29-1 and TRBJ2-5; a weak D match, TRBD2 (7 bases). With the DNA end fitting TRBJ2-7 better, the J assignment may be wrong. The CDR3 length is 13 residues. The germline gives CDR1 SQVTM, CDR2 ANQGSEA. CDR3 sequence: CSVDGGGSHEQYF. CDR3 bases: TGCAGCGTTGATGGGGGGGGCAGTCACGAGCAGTACTTC.

The genes are TRBV29-1 and TRBJ1-4, with D unclear. The CDR3 length is 12 residues. V lost 7 bases to trimming and J lost 0 bases, with 6 bases between them. CDR1 and CDR2 from the germline V gene are SQVTM and ANQGSEA. The CDR3 nucleotides read TGCAGCGGGGCGGCAACTAATGAAAAACTGTTTTTT. The encoded protein is CSGAATNEKLFF.

This clonotype has only a few counts. The chain joins TRBV4-1 to TRBJ2-1, with 12 bases fitting TRBD2. The germline CDR1 and CDR2 sequences are MGHRA and YSYEKL. V lost 3 bases to trimming and J lost 1 base; unmatched junction nucleotides: 4. This CDR3 spans 17 amino acids. The CDR3 reads CASSHRLAGASYNEQFF. The CDR3 DNA follows: TGCGCCAGCAGCCACCGACTAGCGGGAGCGTCCTACAATGAGCAGTTCTTC.

The V and J genes are TRBV6-1 and TRBJ2-1, with D tentatively TRBD2 (5 bases). The V and J ends lost 3 bases and 3 bases respectively, with 12 bases between them. The length of the CDR3 is 15 residues. The germline V gene has CDR1 MNHNS and CDR2 SASEGT. The CDR3: CASSDQPGYYNEQFF. CDR3 in DNA: TGTGCCAGCAGTGACCAACCGGGATACTACAATGAGCAGTTCTTC.

This clonotype has just a few counts. The chain links TRBV12-3 or TRBV12-4 to TRBJ2-5, with a weak D call TRBD1 (6 bases). V lost 5 bases and J 1 base, leaving 17 bases between the germline ends. The length of the CDR3 is 16 residues. The CDR3 spells CASSNRVATLQETQYF. The CDR3 region has the DNA TGTGCCAGCAGTAACAGGGTCGCCACCCTCCAAGAGACCCAGTACTTC.

The chain combines TRBV12-3 or TRBV12-4 with TRBJ2-3; D is tentatively TRBD1 or TRBD2 (6 bases each). This CDR3 contains 16 residues. Trimming took 7 bases from V and 0 from J, leaving 17 bases between them. The CDR3 nucleotides are TGTGCCAGCAAGCCGACAGGAGCGGGTAGCACAGATACGCAGTATTTT. Amino acids: CASKPTGAGSTDTQYF.

This chain connects TRBV29-1 to TRBJ2-1; D might be TRBD2 (6 bases). The CDR3 covers 12 residues. Trimming took off 4 bases at V and 9 bases at J, with 13 bases between the two ends. Germline V gene sequence: CDR1 SQVTM, CDR2 ANQGSEA. CDR3 in amino acids: CSVASGGGEQFF. In nucleotides, the CDR3 is TGCAGCGTTGCCTCTGGGGGAGGTGAGCAGTTCTTC.

This clonotype has just a few counts. This chain connects TRBV11-2 to TRBJ2-1; 9 bases fit TRBD2. Germline trimming cut 2 bases from V and 4 bases from J; bases unmatched to any gene: 9. This CDR3 comprises 17 residues. Germline CDR1 reads SGHAT; CDR2 reads FQNNGV. The CDR3 DNA follows: TGTGCCAGCAGCTTATCCGTACTAGCGGGCCCTTACAATGAGCAGTTCTTC. It specifies CASSLSVLAGPYNEQFF.

This clonotype was detected a few times. The chain recombines TRBV4-2 with TRBJ2-1; 16 nucleotides match TRBD2. CDR1 is LGHNA and CDR2 is YNFKEQ in the germline V gene. The CDR3 covers 18 residues. With 4 bases clipped from V and 5 bases from J, the junction kept 8 bases outside the gene matches. The CDR3 loop reads CASSPGLAGGRKNNEQFF. The CDR3 DNA sequence: TGTGCCAGCAGCCCGGGACTAGCGGGGGGGCGGAAAAACAATGAGCAGTTCTTC.

This chain links TRBV19 with TRBJ1-1; maybe TRBD1 (6 bases). Deletions cut 8 bases from V and 1 base from J, with 11 bases between. Per germline, CDR1 LNHDA and CDR2 SQIVND (reference sequence). This CDR3 is built from 13 residues. The CDR3 DNA reads as TGTGCCAGTCATCGGACAGCGAACACTGAAGCTTTCTTT. It encodes CASHRTANTEAFF.

Only a few counts were recorded for this clonotype. The chain links TRBV4-1 to TRBJ2-3, with 12 bases fitting TRBD2. With 0 bases clipped from V and 2 bases from J, the junction kept 9 bases outside the gene matches. The germline CDR1 and CDR2 sequences are MGHRA and YSYEKL. The CDR3 extends over 19 amino acids. CDR3 protein: CASSQDPNLAGGDTDTQYF. DNA of the CDR3: TGCGCCAGCAGCCAAGATCCCAATCTAGCGGGGGGGGACACAGATACGCAGTATTTT.

This chain uses TRBV5-1 with TRBJ2-3; TRBD2 agrees at 11 bases. This CDR3 spans 18 amino acids. Trimming took 0 bases from V and 3 from J; bases not matched to a gene: 9. CDR1 is SGHRS, CDR2 YFSETQ, per germline. CDR3 DNA sequence: TGCGCCAGCAGCTTGGTAGGGGTAGCGGGAGGGCCAACAGATACGCAGTATTTT. It yields the protein CASSLVGVAGGPTDTQYF.

This clonotype has a handful of counts. The chain has TRBV29-1 and TRBJ2-7; unclear D gene. The CDR3 totals 14 residues. Germline V gene sequence: CDR1 SQVTM, CDR2 ANQGSEA. Trimming shortened V by 5 bases and J by 2 bases, and 16 bases separated the two germline ends. The CDR3 protein is CSVLHRGSTYEQYF. The CDR3, as DNA: TGCAGCGTTCTCCACCGCGGCTCCACCTACGAGCAGTACTTC.

Only a few counts were recorded for this clonotype. The chain has TRBV7-6 and TRBJ2-7; no firm D call. Between the trimmed V and J ends, which lost 5 bases and 1 base, there was a span of 21 bases. The CDR3 sequence is 17 residues long. Germline values: CDR1 SGHVS, CDR2 FNYEAQ. CDR3 nucleotide sequence: TGTGCCAGCAGCCATACTTCACGTGGTCCAGCTTCCTACGAGCAGTACTTC. Its translation: CASSHTSRGPASYEQYF.

The CDR3 spells CSAYEPGLGYQETQYF. The CDR3 DNA reads TGCAGTGCTTACGAACCGGGACTAGGTTACCAAGAGACCCAGTACTTC. The gene calls are TRBV20-1 and TRBJ2-5; TRBD2 aligns across 8 bases. CDR1 and CDR2 (germline): DFQATT, SNEGSKA (reference sequence). V trimming: 5 bases; J trimming: 0 bases; junction bases outside the gene matches: 11. The length of the CDR3 is 16 residues.

In this sample, this clonotype turned up a few times. The rearrangement links TRBV28 to TRBJ2-3; TRBD2 matches at 10 bases. The CDR3 contains 16 residues. The ends lost 7 bases at V and 6 bases at J; junction bases unmatched: 13. Per germline, CDR1 MDHEN and CDR2 SYDVKM. In DNA form, the CDR3 reads TGTGCCAGCACCGCGTTACAGCGGGAGGGCCAGGATACGCAGTATTTT. Protein: CASTALQREGQDTQYF.

This clonotype was counted ten times or more. CDR3 residues: CASREREIQETQYF. Here the CDR3 DNA reads TGCGCCAGCAGGGAACGGGAGATACAAGAGACCCAGTACTTC. The V call is TRBV5-1, the J call TRBJ2-5, with D perhaps TRBD2 (6 bases). This CDR3 has 14 amino acids. Germline V gene data show CDR1 as SGHRS and CDR2 as YFSETQ. Trimming shortened V by 5 bases and J by 2 bases, and 13 bases separated the two germline ends.

Concerning this clonotype itself: One end of the junction varies from germline; a read error may be responsible. The chain has TRBV11-2 and TRBJ2-7; 12 bases align to TRBD2. Germline CDR1 and CDR2: SGHAT and FQNNGV. The CDR3 loop spans 16 amino acids. The CDR3 loop reads CAGSFLLAGGLYEQYF. In DNA form, the CDR3 reads TGTGCCGGCAGCTTCCTCCTAGCGGGGGGGCTGTACGAGCAGTACTTC.